Sequencing of this T cell receptor (beta chain) was carried out in a study of T-cell reconstitution after alpha-beta-depleted transplantation in children. The ends were cut back, 8 bases at V and 1 base at J, with 26 bases in the middle. The CDR3 contains 18 residues. Germline CDR1 and CDR2: SGHAT and FQNNGV. Construction of the TCRbeta library involved unique molecular identifiers. TCRdb re-derived calls from the PCR reads in MiXCR, one entry per CDR3 protein. Among around 960,000 distinct CDR3 sequences listed, about 31% were seen once. This clonotype was observed a handful of times. Its target is unknown. Findings and limits, study-wide: The origin of high day-60 TCRbeta diversity in some patients lay in surviving recipient T cells and thymic progenitors. The authors attributed T-cell counts and diversity one year after transplant mostly to newly produced T cells. As was reported, about two months after transplant, alpha-beta T cells came from several hundred expanded graft clones.

The gene calls are TRBV11-2 and TRBJ1-1, with no clear D. Sequencing used PBMCs, mostly from graft donor cells, obtained 360 days after TCRalphabeta/CD19-depleted stem cell transplant. The receptor's source is a boy younger than two who had a stem cell transplant for SCID, so the T cells may come from the graft donor. CDR3: CASSVHKKENPKNTEAFF. In nucleotides, the CDR3 is TGTGCCAGCTCCGTTCATAAAAAAGAGAACCCTAAGAACACTGAAGCTTTCTTT.